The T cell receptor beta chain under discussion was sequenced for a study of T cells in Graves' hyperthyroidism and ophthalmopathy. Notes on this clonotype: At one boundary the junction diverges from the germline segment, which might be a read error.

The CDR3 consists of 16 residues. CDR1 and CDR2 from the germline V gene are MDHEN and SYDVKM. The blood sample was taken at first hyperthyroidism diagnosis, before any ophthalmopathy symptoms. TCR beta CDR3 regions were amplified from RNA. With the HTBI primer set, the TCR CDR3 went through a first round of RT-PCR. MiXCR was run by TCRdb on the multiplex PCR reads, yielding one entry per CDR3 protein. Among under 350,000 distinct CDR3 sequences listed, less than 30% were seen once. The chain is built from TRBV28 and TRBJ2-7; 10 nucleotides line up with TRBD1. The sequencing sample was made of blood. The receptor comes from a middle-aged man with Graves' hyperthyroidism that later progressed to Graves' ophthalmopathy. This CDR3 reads CASSQDYPGQGTKQYF. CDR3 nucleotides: TGTGCCAGCAGCCAAGACTATCCGGGACAGGGGACTAAGCAGTATTTC.